The entry below describes one T cell receptor (beta chain). Its antigen is not known. V lost 5 bases to trimming and J lost 2 bases, with 17 bases between them. This CDR3 spans 16 amino acids. CDR1 is SGHTA, CDR2 FQGNSA, per germline. This sample was included in a study of beta chain features in type 1 diabetes. Study outcomes and limitations: Whether TCRB rearrangement is influenced by HLA type went unresolved here.

The study reverse transcribed the entire isolated RNA, so it sequenced expressed TCRB transcripts. Sequencing of naive, central memory and regulatory T cell samples gave an average of approximately 3.3 million reads. The protocol was immunoSEQ multiplex PCR, while the TCRdb copy is restricted to in-frame clones and leaves out a portion. The sample includes around 340,000 clones, roughly 8% seen only once; the top ten take less than 0.5%. Material: central memory CD4+ T cells from blood. The sequence was collected from a woman aged 18-29 years in good health. The chain links TRBV7-2 to TRBJ2-3; either TRBD1 or TRBD2 may supply D (5 bases each). CDR3 region: CASSLGTHMNTDTQYF. Here the CDR3 DNA reads TGTGCCAGCAGCCTCGGGACCCACATGAACACAGATACGCAGTATTTT.